One sample yielded the 14 T cell receptor beta chains listed below, sequenced in a study of identifying expanded T cells in peripheral blood. Sequenced by immunoSEQ multiplex PCR; TCRdb stores in-frame clones only, minus some. The data show approximately 100,000 clones, with about 88% seen just once and 8.4% held by the top ten. The sequencing input was blood. Receptor source: a person aged 18 to 75 in good health.

The chain employs TRBV5-1 and TRBJ1-1, with D unresolved. Germline loops: CDR1 SGHRS, CDR2 YFSETQ. The CDR3 is 13 amino acids. V dropped 2 bases and J dropped 4 bases, with 9 bases sitting between them. The CDR3 sequence is CASSFLGSTEAFF. The DNA of the CDR3 is TGCGCCAGCAGCTTTTTGGGTAGCACTGAAGCTTTCTTT.

This chain connects TRBV7-6 to TRBJ2-5; maybe TRBD1 (5 bases). Germline values: CDR1 SGHVS, CDR2 FNYEAQ. This CDR3 comprises 14 residues. V shed 5 bases and J shed 2 bases, with 12 bases lying between them. The CDR3 nucleotides read TGTGCCAGCAGCCCCCTGAGACAGCAAGAGACCCAGTACTTC. Translating gives CASSPLRQQETQYF.

The chain employs TRBV4-3 and TRBJ1-2, with D possibly TRBD1 on 5 matching bases. From germline, CDR1 is LGHNA and CDR2 YSLEER. The germline V and J ends were trimmed by 0 bases and 8 bases, with 10 bases remaining between them. This CDR3 has 13 amino acids. The CDR3 loop is CASSQDLGDGYTF. The CDR3 DNA reads TGCGCCAGCAGCCAAGATTTAGGGGACGGCTACACCTTC.

The chain links TRBV5-6 to TRBJ2-5, with D perhaps matching TRBD1 (6 bases). Germline V gene sequence: CDR1 SGHDT, CDR2 YYEEEE. The CDR3 contains 12 residues. V dropped 1 base and J dropped 5 bases, with 6 bases sitting between them. The CDR3 is CASSLQGETQYF. CDR3 in DNA: TGTGCCAGCAGCTTGCAGGGGGAGACCCAGTACTTC.

The chain combines TRBV2 with TRBJ1-5; 7 bases are shared with TRBD1. This CDR3 is built from 15 residues. The germline V gene encodes CDR1 SNHLY and CDR2 FYNNEI. Trimming at V came to 11 bases and at J to 4 bases, leaving 14 bases not matched to a gene. CDR3 in DNA: TGTGCCTCAAAACCAGGAGGGGGCAAGAATCAGCCCCAGCATTTT. It encodes CASKPGGGKNQPQHF.

V gene TRBV5-1 combines with J gene TRBJ1-3, with unresolved D. This CDR3 contains 16 residues. Germline V gene sequence: CDR1 SGHRS, CDR2 YFSETQ. Trimming took off 0 bases at V and 0 bases at J, with 10 bases between the two ends. For the CDR3, the DNA is TGCGCCAGCAGCTTGGCCAGTACGGGCTCTGGAAACACCATATATTTT. Amino acids: CASSLASTGSGNTIYF.

This rearrangement joins TRBV10-3 to TRBJ2-2; TRBD2 aligns across 8 bases. Germline V CDR1 and CDR2: ENHRY, SYGVKD. With V trimmed by 4 bases and J by 5 bases, 6 bases remained unmatched. The CDR3 is made up of 15 amino acids. This CDR3 is CAISVLAGETGELFF. CDR3 in DNA: TGTGCCATCAGTGTTCTAGCGGGCGAGACCGGGGAGCTGTTTTTT.

The CDR3 DNA follows: TGCGCCAGCAGCTTGGTGATGGGGACAGCGAGCGAGCAGTACTTC. Translation: CASSLVMGTASEQYF. The gene calls are TRBV5-1 and TRBJ2-5; 7 bases are shared with TRBD1. The tail of the sequence fits TRBJ2-7 better, so the J call may be wrong. Germline CDR1 is SGHRS and CDR2 is YFSETQ. The CDR3 runs 15 residues.

J is TRBJ2-7 and V is TRBV6-5; possibly TRBD1 for D (5 bases). The V gene lost 4 bases and the J gene lost 3 bases, with 7 bases spanning the gap. CDR3 length: 12 amino acids. CDR1 and CDR2 from the germline V gene are MNHEY and SVGAGI. CDR3 sequence (DNA): TGTGCCAGCAGTTTAGACAGCTACGAGCAGTACTTC. It codes for CASSLDSYEQYF.

This sequence joins TRBV7-8 and TRBJ2-4; 8 nucleotides agree with TRBD2. The CDR3 totals 16 residues. Trimming took 2 bases from V and 6 from J; bases not matched to a gene: 9. Germline-derived CDR1 and CDR2 are SGHVS and FQNEAQ. CDR3 DNA: TGTGCCAGCAGCTTAACGGAACTAGCGGAGGGAAACATTCAGTACTTC. Protein sequence: CASSLTELAEGNIQYF.

This clone was detected only once. The chain joins TRBV7-8 to TRBJ2-1; tentatively, D is TRBD2 (6 bases). The CDR3 loop spans 14 amino acids. V was trimmed by 1 base and J by 9 bases, leaving 13 bases between them. CDR1 is SGHVS, CDR2 FQNEAQ, per germline. In DNA form, the CDR3 reads TGTGCCAGCAGCTTAGGGTTAGCGGAGGGTGAGCAGTTCTTC. It yields the protein CASSLGLAEGEQFF.

DNA of the CDR3: TGCGCCAGCAGCTTGACCAGCGGGAGTATCGATGAGCAGTTCTTC. It is translated as CASSLTSGSIDEQFF. The chain employs TRBV5-1 and TRBJ2-1; TRBD2 agrees at 8 bases. This CDR3 region has 15 residues. V gave up 1 base and J gave up 8 bases; unmatched junction bases: 8. CDR1 is SGHRS and CDR2 is YFSETQ in the germline V gene.

The J gene is TRBJ1-1, the V gene TRBV28; D gene uncertain. The CDR3 runs 13 residues. Looked up from germline, CDR1 is MDHEN and CDR2 is SYDVKM. With 3 bases removed from V and 5 bases from J, the gap between germline ends came to 10 bases. This CDR3 reads CASSLGSLTEAFF. The CDR3 DNA reads TGTGCCAGCAGTTTGGGCTCTTTGACTGAAGCTTTCTTT.

The chain couples TRBV5-1 to TRBJ2-1; TRBD2 aligns across 13 bases. CDR3 size: 16 residues. The germline CDR1 and CDR2 sequences are SGHRS and YFSETQ. Unmatched junction bases numbered 10, after V lost 5 bases and J lost 8 bases. CDR3 bases: TGCGCCAGCAGACTAAGTGGACTAGCGGGGGTGGATGAGCAGTTCTTC. It translates to CASRLSGLAGVDEQFF.